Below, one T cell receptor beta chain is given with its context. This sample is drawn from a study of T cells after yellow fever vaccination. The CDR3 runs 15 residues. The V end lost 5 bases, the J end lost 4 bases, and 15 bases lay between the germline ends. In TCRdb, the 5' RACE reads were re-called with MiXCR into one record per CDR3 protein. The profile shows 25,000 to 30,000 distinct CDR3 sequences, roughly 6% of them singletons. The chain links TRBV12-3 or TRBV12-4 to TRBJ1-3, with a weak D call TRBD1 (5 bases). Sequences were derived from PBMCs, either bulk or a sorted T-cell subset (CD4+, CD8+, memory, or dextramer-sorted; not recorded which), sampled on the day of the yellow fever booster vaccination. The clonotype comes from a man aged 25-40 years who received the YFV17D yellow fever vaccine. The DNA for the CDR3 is TGTGCCAGCAGTCCCGGACCCGGGGCAGGAAACACCATATATTTT. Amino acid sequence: CASSPGPGAGNTIYF.